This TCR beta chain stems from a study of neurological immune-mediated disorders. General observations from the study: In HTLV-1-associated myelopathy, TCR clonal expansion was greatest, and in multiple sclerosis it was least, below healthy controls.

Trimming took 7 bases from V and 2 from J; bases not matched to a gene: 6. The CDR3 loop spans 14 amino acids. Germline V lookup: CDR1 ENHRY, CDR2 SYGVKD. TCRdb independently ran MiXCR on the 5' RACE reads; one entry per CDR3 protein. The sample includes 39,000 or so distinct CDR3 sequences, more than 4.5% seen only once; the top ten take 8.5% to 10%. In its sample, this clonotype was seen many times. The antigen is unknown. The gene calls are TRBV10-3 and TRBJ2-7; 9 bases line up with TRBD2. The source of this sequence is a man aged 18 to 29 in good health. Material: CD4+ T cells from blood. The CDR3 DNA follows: TGTGCCATCAAGGCTAGCGGGGAAACCTACGAGCAGTACTTC. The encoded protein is CAIKASGETYEQYF.